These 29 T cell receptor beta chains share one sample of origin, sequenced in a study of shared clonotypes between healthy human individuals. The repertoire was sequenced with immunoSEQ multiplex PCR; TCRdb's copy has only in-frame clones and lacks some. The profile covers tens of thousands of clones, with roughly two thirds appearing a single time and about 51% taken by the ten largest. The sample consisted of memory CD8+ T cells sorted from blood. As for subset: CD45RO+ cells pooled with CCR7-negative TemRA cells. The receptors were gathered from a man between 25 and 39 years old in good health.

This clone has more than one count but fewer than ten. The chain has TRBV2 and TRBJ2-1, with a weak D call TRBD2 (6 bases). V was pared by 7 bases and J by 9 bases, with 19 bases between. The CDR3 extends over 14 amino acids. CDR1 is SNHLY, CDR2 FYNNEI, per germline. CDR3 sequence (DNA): TGTGCCAGCACCGGGGAGGAGGTACTGACTGAGCAGTTCTTC. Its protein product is CASTGEEVLTEQFF.

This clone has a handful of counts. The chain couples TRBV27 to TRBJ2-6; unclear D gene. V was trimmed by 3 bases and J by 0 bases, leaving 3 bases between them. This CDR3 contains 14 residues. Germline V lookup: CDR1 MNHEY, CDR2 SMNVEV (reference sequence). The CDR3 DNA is TGTGCCAGCAGTTTTCTCTCTGGGGCCAACGTCCTGACTTTC. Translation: CASSFLSGANVLTF.

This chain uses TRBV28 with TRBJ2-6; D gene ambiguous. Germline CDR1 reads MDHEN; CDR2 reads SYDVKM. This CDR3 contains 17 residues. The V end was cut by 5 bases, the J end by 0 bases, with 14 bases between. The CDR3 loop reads CASSITSPGSGANVLTF. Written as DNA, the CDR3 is TGTGCCAGCAGTATAACATCCCCGGGCTCTGGGGCCAACGTCCTGACTTTC.

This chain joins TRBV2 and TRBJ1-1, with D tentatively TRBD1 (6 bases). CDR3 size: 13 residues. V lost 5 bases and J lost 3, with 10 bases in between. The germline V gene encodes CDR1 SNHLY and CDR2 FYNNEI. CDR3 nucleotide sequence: TGTGCCAGCAGTCCCGGGACATACACTGAAGCTTTCTTT. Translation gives CASSPGTYTEAFF.

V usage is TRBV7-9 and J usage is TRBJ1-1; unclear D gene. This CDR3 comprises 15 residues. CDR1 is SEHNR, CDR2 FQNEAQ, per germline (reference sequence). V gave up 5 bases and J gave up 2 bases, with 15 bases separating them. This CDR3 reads CASSLWEGLNTEAFF. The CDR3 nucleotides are TGTGCCAGCAGCCTCTGGGAGGGATTAAACACTGAAGCTTTCTTT.

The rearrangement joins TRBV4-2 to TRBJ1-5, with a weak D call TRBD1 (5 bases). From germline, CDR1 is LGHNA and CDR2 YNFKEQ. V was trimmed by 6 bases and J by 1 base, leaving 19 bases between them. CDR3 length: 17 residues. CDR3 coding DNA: TGTGCCAGCAGTATCGACAGCCCGGGGCAAAGCAATCAGCCCCAGCATTTT. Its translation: CASSIDSPGQSNQPQHF.

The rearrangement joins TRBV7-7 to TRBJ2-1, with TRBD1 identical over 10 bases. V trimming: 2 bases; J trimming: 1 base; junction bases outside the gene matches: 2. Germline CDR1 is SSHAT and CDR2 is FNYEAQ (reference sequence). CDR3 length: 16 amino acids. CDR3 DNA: TGTGCCAGCAGCTTACGGACAGGGGGGTCCTACAATGAGCAGTTCTTC. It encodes CASSLRTGGSYNEQFF.

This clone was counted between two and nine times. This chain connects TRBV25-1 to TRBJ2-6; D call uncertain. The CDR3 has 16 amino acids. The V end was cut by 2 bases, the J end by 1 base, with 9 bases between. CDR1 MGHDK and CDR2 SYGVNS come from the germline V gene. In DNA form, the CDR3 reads TGTGCCAGCAGTGAAACCGGAAAGTCTGGGGCCAACGTCCTGACTTTC. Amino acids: CASSETGKSGANVLTF.

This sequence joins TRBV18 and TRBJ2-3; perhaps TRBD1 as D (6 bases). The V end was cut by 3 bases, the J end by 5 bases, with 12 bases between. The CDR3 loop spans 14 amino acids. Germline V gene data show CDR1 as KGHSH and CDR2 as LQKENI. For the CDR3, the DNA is TGTGCCAGCTCACCGACGACAGGTAGAGATACGCAGTATTTT. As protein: CASSPTTGRDTQYF. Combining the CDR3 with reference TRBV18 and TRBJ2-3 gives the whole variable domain NAGVMQNPRHLVRRRGQEARLRCSPMKGHSHVYWYRQLPEEGLKFMVYLQKENIIDESGMPKERFSAEFPKEGPSILRIQQVVRGDSAAYFCASSPTTGRDTQYFGPGTRLTVL.

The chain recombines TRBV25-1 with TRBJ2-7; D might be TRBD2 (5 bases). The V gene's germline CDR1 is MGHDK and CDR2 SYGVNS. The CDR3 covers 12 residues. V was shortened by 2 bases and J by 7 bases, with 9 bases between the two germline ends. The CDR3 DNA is TGTGCCAGCAGTGAAGGGCCGGGGGAGCAGTACTTC. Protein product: CASSEGPGEQYF.

CDR3 loop: CATSREGQGGEKLFF. CDR3 sequence (DNA): TGTGCCACCAGCAGAGAGGGACAGGGGGGCGAAAAACTGTTTTTT. The chain combines TRBV15 with TRBJ1-4, with 11 bases aligning to TRBD1. J lost 8 bases, V lost 0 bases, and 2 bases had no gene match. Germline V CDR1 and CDR2: LNHNV, YYDKDF (reference sequence). The CDR3 contains 15 residues.

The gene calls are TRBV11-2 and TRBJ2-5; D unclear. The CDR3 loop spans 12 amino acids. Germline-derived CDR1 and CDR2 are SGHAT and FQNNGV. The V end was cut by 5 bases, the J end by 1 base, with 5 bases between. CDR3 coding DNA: TGTGCCAGCAGCGACCCCCAAGAGACCCAGTACTTC. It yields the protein CASSDPQETQYF.

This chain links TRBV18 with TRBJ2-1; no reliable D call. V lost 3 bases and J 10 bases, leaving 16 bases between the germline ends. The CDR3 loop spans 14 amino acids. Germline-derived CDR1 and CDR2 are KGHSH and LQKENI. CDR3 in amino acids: CASSPLIRVDEQFF. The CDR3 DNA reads TGTGCCAGCTCACCTTTGATACGGGTAGACGAGCAGTTCTTC. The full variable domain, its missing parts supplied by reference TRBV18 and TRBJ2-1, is NAGVMQNPRHLVRRRGQEARLRCSPMKGHSHVYWYRQLPEEGLKFMVYLQKENIIDESGMPKERFSAEFPKEGPSILRIQQVVRGDSAAYFCASSPLIRVDEQFFGPGTRLTVL.

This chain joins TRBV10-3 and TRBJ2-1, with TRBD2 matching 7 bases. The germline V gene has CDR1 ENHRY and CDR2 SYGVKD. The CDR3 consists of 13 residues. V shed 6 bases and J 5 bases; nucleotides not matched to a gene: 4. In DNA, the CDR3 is TGTGCCATCAGGGCCGGGACTAACAATGAGCAGTTCTTC. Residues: CAIRAGTNNEQFF.

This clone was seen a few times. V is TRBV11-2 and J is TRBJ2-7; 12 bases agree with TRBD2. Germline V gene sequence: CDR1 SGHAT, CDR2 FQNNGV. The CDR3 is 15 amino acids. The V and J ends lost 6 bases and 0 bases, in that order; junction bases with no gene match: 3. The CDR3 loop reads CASRQTSGSSYEQYF. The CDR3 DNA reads TGTGCCAGCAGGCAGACTAGCGGGAGCTCCTACGAGCAGTACTTC.

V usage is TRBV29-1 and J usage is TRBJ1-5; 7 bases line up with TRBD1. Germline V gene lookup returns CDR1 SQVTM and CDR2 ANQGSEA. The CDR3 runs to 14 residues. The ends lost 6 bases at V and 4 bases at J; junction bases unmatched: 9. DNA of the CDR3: TGCAGCGTCACACAGGGGAGCGGAAATCAGCCCCAGCATTTT. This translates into CSVTQGSGNQPQHF.

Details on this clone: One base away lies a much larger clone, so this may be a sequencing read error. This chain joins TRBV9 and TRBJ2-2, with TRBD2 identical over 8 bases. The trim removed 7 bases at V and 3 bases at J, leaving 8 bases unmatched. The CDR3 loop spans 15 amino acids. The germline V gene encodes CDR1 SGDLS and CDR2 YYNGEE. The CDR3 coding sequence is TGTGCCAGCCGGGGGGGAGGGCTGGACACCGGGGAGCTGTTTTTT. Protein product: CASRGGGLDTGELFF.

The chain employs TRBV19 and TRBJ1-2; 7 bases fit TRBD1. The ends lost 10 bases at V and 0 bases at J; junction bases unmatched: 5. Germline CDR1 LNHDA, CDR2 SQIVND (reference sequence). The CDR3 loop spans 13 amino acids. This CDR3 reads CATHDRANYGYTF. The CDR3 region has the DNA TGTGCCACCCATGACAGGGCTAACTATGGCTACACCTTC.

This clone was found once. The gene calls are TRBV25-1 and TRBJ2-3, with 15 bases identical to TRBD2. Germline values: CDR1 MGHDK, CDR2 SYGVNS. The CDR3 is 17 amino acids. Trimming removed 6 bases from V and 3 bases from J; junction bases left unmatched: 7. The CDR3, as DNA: TGTGCCAGCAGGCCCCATGGGACTAGCGGGAGGACAGATACGCAGTATTTT. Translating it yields CASRPHGTSGRTDTQYF.

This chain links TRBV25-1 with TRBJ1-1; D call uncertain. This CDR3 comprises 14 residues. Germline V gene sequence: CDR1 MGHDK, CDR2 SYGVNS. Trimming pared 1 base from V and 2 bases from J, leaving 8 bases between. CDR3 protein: CASSESRPNTEAFF. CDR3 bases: TGTGCCAGCAGTGAATCCAGGCCCAACACTGAAGCTTTCTTT. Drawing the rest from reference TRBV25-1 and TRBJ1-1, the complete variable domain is EADIYQTPRYLVIGTGKKITLECSQTMGHDKMYWYQQDPGMELHLIHYSYGVNSTEKGDLSSESTVSRIRTEHFPLTLESARPSHTSQYLCASSESRPNTEAFFGQGTRLTVV.

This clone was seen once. This CDR3 reads CASRSGQGREQYF. The DNA of the CDR3 is TGTGCCAGCCGTTCGGGACAGGGGAGGGAGCAGTACTTC. The chain is built from TRBV7-9 and TRBJ2-7; 10 bases agree with TRBD1. This CDR3 comprises 13 residues. From germline, CDR1 is SEHNR and CDR2 FQNEAQ (reference sequence). Trimming cost V 8 bases and J 7 bases; bases outside gene matches: 8.

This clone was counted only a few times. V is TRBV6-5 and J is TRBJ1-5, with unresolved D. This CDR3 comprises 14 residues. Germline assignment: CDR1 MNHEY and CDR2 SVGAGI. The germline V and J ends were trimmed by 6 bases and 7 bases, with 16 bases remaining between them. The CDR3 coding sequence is TGTGCCAGCAGCCCGATCGGTGTTAGACAGCCCCAGCATTTT. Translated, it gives CASSPIGVRQPQHF.

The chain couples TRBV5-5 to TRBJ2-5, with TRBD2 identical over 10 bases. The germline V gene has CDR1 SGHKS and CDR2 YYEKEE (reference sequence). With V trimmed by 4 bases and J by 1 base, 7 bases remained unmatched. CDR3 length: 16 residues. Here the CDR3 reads CASSPVAGGFQETQYF. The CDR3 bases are TGTGCCAGCAGCCCCGTAGCGGGGGGCTTCCAAGAGACCCAGTACTTC.

The CDR3 coding sequence is TGTGCCAGTAGTTTGTGGGACAGCCTATACAATGAGCAGTTCTTC. It is translated as CASSLWDSLYNEQFF. The chain carries TRBV19 and TRBJ2-1; 7 bases are shared with TRBD1. The CDR3 is 15 residues long. The J segment lost 4 bases and the V segment lost 5 bases, leaving 8 bases of the junction unmatched. Germline-derived CDR1 and CDR2 are LNHDA and SQIVND (reference sequence).

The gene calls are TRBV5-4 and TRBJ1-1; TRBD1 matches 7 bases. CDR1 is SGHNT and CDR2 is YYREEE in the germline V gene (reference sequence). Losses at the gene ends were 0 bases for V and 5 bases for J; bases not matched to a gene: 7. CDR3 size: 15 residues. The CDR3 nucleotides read TGTGCCAGCAGCTTGGCCTTAGGGGGCAAGACTGAAGCTTTCTTT. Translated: CASSLALGGKTEAFF. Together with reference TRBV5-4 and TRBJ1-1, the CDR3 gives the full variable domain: ETGVTQSPTHLIKTRGQQVTLRCSSQSGHNTVSWYQQALGQGPQFIFQYYREEENGRGNFPPRFSGLQFPNYSSELNVNALELDDSALYLCASSLALGGKTEAFFGQGTRLTVV.

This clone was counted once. The CDR3 reads CASSTWTSGRLNEQFF. CDR3 DNA: TGTGCCAGCAGCACCTGGACTAGCGGGAGGCTCAATGAGCAGTTCTTC. The rearrangement links TRBV13 to TRBJ2-1; 14 positions match TRBD2. This CDR3 contains 16 residues. V was pared by 5 bases and J by 6 bases, with 6 bases of the junction left unmatched. Germline CDR1 and CDR2: PRHDT and FYEKMQ (reference sequence).

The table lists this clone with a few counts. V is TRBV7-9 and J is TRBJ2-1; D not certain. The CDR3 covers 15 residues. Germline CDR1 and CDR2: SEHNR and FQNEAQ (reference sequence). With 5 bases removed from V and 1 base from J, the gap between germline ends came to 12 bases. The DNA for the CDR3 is TGTGCCAGCAGCAAACGACTGGATTCCTACAATGAGCAGTTCTTC. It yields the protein CASSKRLDSYNEQFF.

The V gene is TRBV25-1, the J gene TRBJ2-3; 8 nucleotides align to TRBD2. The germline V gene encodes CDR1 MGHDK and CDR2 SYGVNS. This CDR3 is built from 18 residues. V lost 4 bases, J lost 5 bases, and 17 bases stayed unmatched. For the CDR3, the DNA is TGTGCCAGCAGTGTCCCTGGGGTCCCCCGGGAGGGCCAAGATACGCAGTATTTT. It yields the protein CASSVPGVPREGQDTQYF. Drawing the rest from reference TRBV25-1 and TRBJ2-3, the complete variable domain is EADIYQTPRYLVIGTGKKITLECSQTMGHDKMYWYQQDPGMELHLIHYSYGVNSTEKGDLSSESTVSRIRTEHFPLTLESARPSHTSQYLCASSVPGVPREGQDTQYFGPGTRLTVL.

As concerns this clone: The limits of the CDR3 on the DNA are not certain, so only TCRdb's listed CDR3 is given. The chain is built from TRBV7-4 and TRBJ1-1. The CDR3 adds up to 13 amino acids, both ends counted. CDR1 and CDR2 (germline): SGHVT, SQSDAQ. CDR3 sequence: CASSFGPGVAAFF.